The next 7 T cell receptor beta chains were all read from a single sample in a study of T cell changes during pregnancy in multiple sclerosis. Generated by immunoSEQ multiplex PCR, the TCRdb table keeps only in-frame clones and is missing some. The sample includes approximately 31,000 clones, about 91% of them seen just once. The sequencing here drew on CD8+ T cells from peripheral blood mononuclear cells, taken in the second trimester of pregnancy. The receptor set was obtained from a female donor with multiple sclerosis, enrolled in a pregnancy study.

This sequence joins TRBV29-1 and TRBJ2-1; perhaps TRBD2 as D (6 bases). The CDR3 extends over 15 amino acids. Germline CDR1 reads SQVTM; CDR2 reads ANQGSEA. V was pared by 1 base and J by 7 bases, with 17 bases between. CDR3 sequence reads: CSVEAPWGETNEQFF. CDR3 sequence (DNA): TGCAGCGTTGAAGCCCCTTGGGGGGAGACAAATGAGCAGTTCTTC.

The CDR3 is CASSQDWGPHQPQHF. In nucleotides, the CDR3 is TGTGCCAGCAGTCAAGACTGGGGGCCCCATCAGCCCCAGCATTTT. V is TRBV28 and J is TRBJ1-5; perhaps TRBD1 as D (6 bases). V was pared by 5 bases and J by 5 bases, with 16 bases between. CDR1 is MDHEN, CDR2 SYDVKM, per germline. The CDR3 loop spans 15 amino acids.

The V and J genes are TRBV28 and TRBJ2-1; 10 bases line up with TRBD2. The CDR3 has 17 residues. With V trimmed by 5 bases and J by 7 bases, 14 bases remained unmatched. CDR1 MDHEN and CDR2 SYDVKM come from the germline V gene. Here the CDR3 DNA reads TGTGCCAGCAGTCAATTATACATAGCGGGGGGTACAAATGAGCAGTTCTTC. Translation: CASSQLYIAGGTNEQFF.

The V and J genes are TRBV29-1 and TRBJ2-2; 7 nucleotides agree with TRBD2. CDR3 length: 13 residues. The germline V gene has CDR1 SQVTM and CDR2 ANQGSEA. The V gene end was trimmed by 8 bases and the J gene end by 3 bases; junction bases not matched to a gene: 6. The CDR3 loop reads CSFQRDDTGELFF. The CDR3 nucleotides are TGCAGCTTTCAGCGGGACGACACCGGGGAGCTGTTTTTT.

This rearrangement joins TRBV30 to TRBJ2-7, with 7 bases identical to TRBD1. Germline trimming cut 0 bases from V and 6 bases from J; bases unmatched to any gene: 2. The length of the CDR3 is 12 residues. Germline CDR1 reads GTSNPN; CDR2 reads SVGIG (reference sequence). CDR3 DNA sequence: TGTGCCTGGAGTGTCCAGGGGGTCGAGCAGTACTTC. Its translation: CAWSVQGVEQYF.

This clone was recorded only once. The rearrangement links TRBV7-3 to TRBJ2-6, with 12 positions matching TRBD1. The V and J ends lost 0 bases and 1 base, in that order; junction bases with no gene match: 4. The CDR3 is 19 amino acids. Germline V gene data show CDR1 as SGHTA and CDR2 as FQGTGA. The CDR3 sequence is CASSLTGTGGLSGANVLTF. CDR3 nucleotides: TGTGCCAGCAGCTTAACCGGGACAGGGGGCCTTTCTGGGGCCAACGTCCTGACTTTC. The complete variable domain, with remaining parts taken from reference TRBV7-3 and TRBJ2-6, reads GAGVSQTPSNKVTEKGKYVELRCDPISGHTALYWYRQSLGQGPEFLIYFQGTGAADDSGLPNDRFFAVRPEGSVSTLKIQRTERGDSAVYLCASSLTGTGGLSGANVLTFGAGSRLTVL.

This chain connects TRBV7-6 to TRBJ2-7; maybe TRBD2 (5 bases). Trimming took 4 bases from V and 0 from J, leaving 10 bases between them. Germline CDR1 reads SGHVS; CDR2 reads FNYEAQ. This CDR3 has 14 residues. This CDR3 is CASSSGSSSYEQYF. Here the CDR3 DNA reads TGTGCCAGCAGCTCGGGGTCCAGCTCCTACGAGCAGTACTTC.